This entry lists 27 T cell receptor beta chains sequenced from one sample in a study of blood T cell repertoires in COVID-19. The table came from immunoSEQ multiplex PCR; TCRdb's copy has only in-frame clones and leaves some out. This sample carries about 80,000 clones, over 80% of them seen once, and the ten largest clones take roughly 9%. Sequencing input: peripheral blood. The receptors derive from a human donor in a cohort sampled during active COVID-19.

This sequence joins TRBV27 and TRBJ2-2; no definite D call. V lost 8 bases, J lost 6 bases, and 7 bases lay in between. The CDR3 totals 11 residues. Germline CDR1 MNHEY, CDR2 SMNVEV (reference sequence). This chain's CDR3 is CASVYPGELFF. The CDR3 nucleotides are TGTGCCAGCGTATATCCCGGGGAGCTGTTTTTT.

V is TRBV5-1 and J is TRBJ2-1; TRBD1 agrees at 11 bases. The CDR3 covers 16 residues. The V segment lost 4 bases and the J segment 0 bases; nucleotides outside the gene matches: 3. From germline, CDR1 is SGHRS and CDR2 YFSETQ. CDR3 sequence: CASSRTGGFSYNEQFF. The CDR3 region has the DNA TGCGCCAGCAGCCGGACAGGGGGCTTCTCCTACAATGAGCAGTTCTTC.

The chain has TRBV30 and TRBJ1-1; D is perhaps TRBD1 (5 bases). V lost 3 bases and J lost 5, with 19 bases in between. CDR1 is GTSNPN, CDR2 SVGIG, per germline (reference sequence). This CDR3 contains 15 residues. CDR3: CAWRRKGAPETEAFF. DNA of the CDR3: TGTGCCTGGAGACGGAAAGGGGCGCCGGAGACTGAAGCTTTCTTT.

The rearrangement joins TRBV13 to TRBJ2-1; 11 nucleotides align to TRBD1. V was pared by 5 bases and J by 9 bases, with 6 bases of the junction left unmatched. CDR3 length: 14 amino acids. From germline, CDR1 is PRHDT and CDR2 FYEKMQ (reference sequence). The CDR3 is CASSLDRGRLEQFF. Here the CDR3 DNA reads TGTGCCAGCAGCCTGGACAGGGGGCGCCTTGAGCAGTTCTTC.

The chain links TRBV28 to TRBJ2-4, with a tentative D call TRBD2 (6 bases). From germline, CDR1 is MDHEN and CDR2 SYDVKM. V was trimmed by 5 bases and J by 8 bases, leaving 13 bases between them. The CDR3 has 13 residues. CDR3 sequence: CASSEGRSDIQYF. CDR3 nucleotide sequence: TGTGCCAGCAGTGAGGGGAGGTCGGACATTCAGTACTTC.

The J gene is TRBJ2-5, the V gene TRBV5-3; tentatively, D is TRBD1 (5 bases). TRBV5-3 belongs to the ORF category, with a function that is uncertain. This CDR3 spans 14 amino acids. V was pared by 2 bases and J by 1 base, with 9 bases between. The CDR3 nucleotides are TGTGCCAGAAGCTTAATCGACAGCCAAGAGACCCAGTACTTC. Translated: CARSLIDSQETQYF.

The V call is TRBV21-1, the J call TRBJ1-6; the listed D gene, TRBD1, was not tested against the DNA. TRBV21-1 represents a pseudogene. There are 17 residues in the CDR3. The CDR3 DNA sequence: TGTGCCAGCAGCATCCACAGGGGTAGGTATGTCTTTTCACCCCTCCACTTT. This translates into CASSIHRGRYVFSPLHF.

The gene calls are TRBV30 and TRBJ1-5; unclear D gene. V lost 0 bases to trimming and J lost 6 bases, with 15 bases between them. CDR3 length: 15 amino acids. Germline CDR1 reads GTSNPN; CDR2 reads SVGIG (reference sequence). The CDR3 here is CAWSVYSAVGQPQHF. CDR3 coding DNA: TGTGCCTGGAGTGTATACTCGGCGGTCGGTCAGCCCCAGCATTTT.

This clone was observed a handful of times. J is TRBJ2-4 and V is TRBV5-4, with 8 bases matching TRBD1. The V gene's germline CDR1 is SGHNT and CDR2 YYREEE (reference sequence). The CDR3 has 17 residues. J gave up 0 bases and V 3 bases, and 8 bases lay outside the gene matches. This CDR3 reads CASSSRAGGAAKNIQYF. CDR3 sequence (DNA): TGTGCCAGCAGCTCTAGAGCAGGGGGCGCAGCCAAAAACATTCAGTACTTC. Full variable domain (outside the CDR3, taken from reference TRBV5-4 and TRBJ2-4): ETGVTQSPTHLIKTRGQQVTLRCSSQSGHNTVSWYQQALGQGPQFIFQYYREEENGRGNFPPRFSGLQFPNYSSELNVNALELDDSALYLCASSSRAGGAAKNIQYFGAGTRLSVL.

This clone was counted once. This chain uses TRBV28 with TRBJ2-1; TRBD1 is a possible D gene (5 bases). The V end was cut by 4 bases, the J end by 9 bases, with 19 bases between. Germline CDR1 MDHEN, CDR2 SYDVKM. The CDR3 runs to 15 residues. The CDR3 is CASSSTGRVFGEQFF. CDR3 DNA: TGTGCCAGCAGTTCGACCGGCAGGGTGTTTGGTGAGCAGTTCTTC.

The chain is built from TRBV3-1 (or the pseudogene TRBV3-2) and TRBJ2-5; TRBD2 matches at 10 bases. The CDR3 is made up of 16 amino acids. V lost 2 bases, J lost 10 bases, and 13 bases stayed unmatched. Germline-derived CDR1 and CDR2 are LGHDT and YNNKEL (reference sequence). The CDR3 sequence: CASSQLAGVHVGDQYF. The CDR3 bases are TGTGCCAGCAGCCAACTAGCGGGGGTACACGTAGGGGACCAGTACTTC.

The rearrangement uses TRBV21-1 and TRBJ2-7; TRBD1 is the table's D call, not checked against the DNA. TRBV21-1 is tagged as a pseudogene. The CDR3 covers 14 residues. DNA for the CDR3: TGTGCCAGCAGGACGTGGGACAGAGCCTACGAGCAGTACTTC. Translation gives CASRTWDRAYEQYF.

This clone was observed a single time. The chain combines TRBV2 with TRBJ1-6; the D is unclear. Germline values: CDR1 SNHLY, CDR2 FYNNEI. V lost 7 bases, J lost 8 bases, and 12 bases lay in between. The CDR3 runs to 13 residues. CDR3 region: CASTVARDSPLHF. CDR3 nucleotides: TGTGCCAGCACCGTGGCGAGGGATTCACCCCTCCACTTT.

CDR3 coding DNA: TGTGCCACCAGTGGGACGAGTCAGGGGATGGATGAGCAGTTCTTC. As protein: CATSGTSQGMDEQFF. The chain links TRBV24-1 to TRBJ2-1; D is possibly TRBD1 (6 bases). The V gene's germline CDR1 is KGHDR and CDR2 SFDVKD. Between the trimmed V and J ends, which lost 5 bases and 8 bases, there was a span of 18 bases. The CDR3 length is 15 residues.

V usage is TRBV5-1 and J usage is TRBJ2-3, with D unresolved. Trimming removed 3 bases from V and 2 bases from J, with 10 bases in between. Germline lookup yields CDR1 SGHRS and CDR2 YFSETQ. This CDR3 region has 14 residues. The CDR3 loop is CASSSGKTTDTQYF. For the CDR3, the DNA is TGCGCCAGCAGCTCAGGTAAAACCACAGATACGCAGTATTTT.

The gene calls are TRBV5-1 and TRBJ2-7, with no clear D. The CDR3 contains 12 residues. Germline V gene sequence: CDR1 SGHRS, CDR2 YFSETQ. V was cut by 0 bases and J by 2 bases, with 3 bases left in between. The CDR3 DNA reads as TGCGCCAGCAGCTTGGAGCCCTACGAGCAGTACTTC. The encoded protein is CASSLEPYEQYF.

The J gene is TRBJ2-3, the V gene TRBV5-1; D not resolved. The germline CDR1 and CDR2 sequences are SGHRS and YFSETQ. V was cut by 4 bases and J by 2 bases, with 11 bases left in between. The CDR3 runs 14 residues. The CDR3 DNA reads as TGCGCCAGCAGCCCCGTGCGGAACACAGATACGCAGTATTTT. Translation gives CASSPVRNTDTQYF.

The DNA for the CDR3 is TGTGCCAGCAGCCAAGATAGCGGAGGATTTGGCTACACCTTC. Translation gives CASSQDSGGFGYTF. This chain links TRBV3-1 (or the pseudogene TRBV3-2) with TRBJ1-2; the D is unclear. The CDR3 sequence is 14 residues long. Germline CDR1 reads LGHDT; CDR2 reads YNNKEL (reference sequence). Trimming stripped 0 bases from V and 7 bases from J, with 12 bases between.

The rearrangement uses TRBV6-5 and TRBJ2-2; D is possibly TRBD2 (5 bases). Trimming removed 4 bases at V and 3 bases at J, with 12 bases between. Germline V CDR1 and CDR2: MNHEY, SVGAGI. The CDR3 has 15 residues. CDR3 region: CASSFRRADTGELFF. The DNA for the CDR3 is TGTGCCAGCAGTTTTAGGCGGGCGGACACCGGGGAGCTGTTTTTT.

V and J are TRBV19 and TRBJ2-1; 13 bases fit TRBD2. The CDR3 runs 16 residues. Losses at the gene ends were 10 bases for V and 6 bases for J; bases not matched to a gene: 12. From germline, CDR1 is LNHDA and CDR2 SQIVND (reference sequence). Here the CDR3 reads CATDRKTSGGFNEQFF. CDR3 bases: TGTGCCACGGATCGAAAGACTAGCGGGGGGTTCAATGAGCAGTTCTTC.

Only a few counts were recorded for this clone. This chain links TRBV18 with TRBJ1-5, with 12 bases aligning to TRBD1. Germline-derived CDR1 and CDR2 are KGHSH and LQKENI. The CDR3 has 17 amino acids. With 2 bases clipped from V and 3 bases from J, the junction kept 5 bases outside the gene matches. CDR3 protein: CASSPGTGGPFNQPQHF. DNA of the CDR3: TGTGCCAGCTCACCAGGGACAGGGGGCCCCTTCAATCAGCCCCAGCATTTT.

Written as DNA, the CDR3 is TGTGCCAGCAGCTTGTCAGTGGCCCCTAACACTGAAGCTTTCTTT. Its protein product is CASSLSVAPNTEAFF. The chain recombines TRBV5-5 with TRBJ1-1; D gene ambiguous. The germline gives CDR1 SGHKS, CDR2 YYEKEE (reference sequence). The CDR3 extends over 15 amino acids. Trimming cost V 1 base and J 2 bases, with 12 bases left between them.

The chain employs TRBV3-1 (or the pseudogene TRBV3-2) and TRBJ2-5; D is undetermined. The V gene lost 2 bases and the J gene lost 5 bases, with 6 bases spanning the gap. CDR1 and CDR2 (germline): LGHDT, YNNKEL (reference sequence). The CDR3 is 12 amino acids. CDR3 nucleotides: TGTGCCAGCAGCCAATTGGAGGAGACCCAGTACTTC. This gives the protein CASSQLEETQYF.

For this clone: Other nucleotide sequences in the sample specify the same CDR3. The chain uses TRBV5-5 and TRBJ1-2; 8 nucleotides align to TRBD1. The CDR3 consists of 15 residues. J lost 0 bases, V lost 4 bases, and 5 bases had no gene match. Looked up from germline, CDR1 is SGHKS and CDR2 is YYEKEE (reference sequence). CDR3 DNA: TGTGCCAGCAGCCGAGACAGGGGAGCTAACTATGGCTACACCTTC. It is translated as CASSRDRGANYGYTF.

This clone was observed a few times. This chain uses TRBV10-3 with TRBJ1-5; 7 bases are a match to TRBD1. The V gene end was trimmed by 0 bases and the J gene end by 0 bases; junction bases not matched to a gene: 11. Germline lookup yields CDR1 ENHRY and CDR2 SYGVKD. The CDR3 spans 19 residues. CDR3 coding DNA: TGTGCCATCAGTGAGTCCAGGGGGAACAGCCGATATAGCAATCAGCCCCAGCATTTT. Translated, it gives CAISESRGNSRYSNQPQHF.

The CDR3 DNA follows: TGTGCCAGCAGCCTAACCGGGACAGCGGGTTCAGCTTTCTTT. This encodes CASSLTGTAGSAFF. The J gene is TRBJ1-1, the V gene TRBV28, with 7 bases that match TRBD1. The CDR3 is made up of 14 amino acids. V gave up 6 bases and J gave up 10 bases; unmatched junction bases: 14. Germline assignment: CDR1 MDHEN and CDR2 SYDVKM.

As to this clone: Sequence at one end of the junction differs from germline and may be a read error. The chain links TRBV18 to TRBJ1-5, with 12 bases lining up with TRBD1. The germline gives CDR1 KGHSH, CDR2 LQKENI. The CDR3 length is 17 residues. Here the CDR3 DNA reads TGTGCCAGCTCACCTAAACCGGGACAGGGGGCAAATCAACCCCAGCATTTT. This encodes CASSPKPGQGANQPQHF.